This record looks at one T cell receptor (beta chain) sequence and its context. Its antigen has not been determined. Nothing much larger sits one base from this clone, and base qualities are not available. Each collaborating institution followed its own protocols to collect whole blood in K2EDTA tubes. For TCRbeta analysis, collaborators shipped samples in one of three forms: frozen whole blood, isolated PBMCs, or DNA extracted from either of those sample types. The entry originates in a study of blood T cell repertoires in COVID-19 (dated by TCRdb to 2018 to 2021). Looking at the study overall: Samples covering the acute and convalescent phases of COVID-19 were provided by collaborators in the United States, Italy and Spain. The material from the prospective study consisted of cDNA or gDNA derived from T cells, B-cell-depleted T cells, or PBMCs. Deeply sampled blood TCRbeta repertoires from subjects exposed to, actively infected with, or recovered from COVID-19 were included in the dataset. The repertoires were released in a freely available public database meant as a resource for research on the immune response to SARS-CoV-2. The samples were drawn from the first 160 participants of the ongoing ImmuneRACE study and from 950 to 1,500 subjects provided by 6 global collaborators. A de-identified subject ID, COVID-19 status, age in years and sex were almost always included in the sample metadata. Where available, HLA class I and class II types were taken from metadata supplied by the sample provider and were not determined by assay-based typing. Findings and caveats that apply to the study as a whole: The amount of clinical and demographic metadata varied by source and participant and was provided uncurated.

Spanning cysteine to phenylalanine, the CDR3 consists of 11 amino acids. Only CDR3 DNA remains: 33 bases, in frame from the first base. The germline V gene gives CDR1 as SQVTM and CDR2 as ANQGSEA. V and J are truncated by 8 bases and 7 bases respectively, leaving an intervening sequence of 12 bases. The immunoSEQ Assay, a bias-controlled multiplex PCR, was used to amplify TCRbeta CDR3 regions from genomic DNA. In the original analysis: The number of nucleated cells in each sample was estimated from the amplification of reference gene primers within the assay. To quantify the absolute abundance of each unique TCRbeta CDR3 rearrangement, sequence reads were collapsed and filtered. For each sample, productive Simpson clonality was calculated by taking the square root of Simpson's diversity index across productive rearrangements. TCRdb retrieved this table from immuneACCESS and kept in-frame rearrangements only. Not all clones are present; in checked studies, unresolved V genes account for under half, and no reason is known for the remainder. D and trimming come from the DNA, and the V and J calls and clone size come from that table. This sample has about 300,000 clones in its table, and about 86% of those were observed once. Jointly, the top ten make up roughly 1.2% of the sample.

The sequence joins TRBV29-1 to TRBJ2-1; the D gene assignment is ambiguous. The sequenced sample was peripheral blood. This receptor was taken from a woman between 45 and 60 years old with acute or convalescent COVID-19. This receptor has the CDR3 CSPERVNEQFF. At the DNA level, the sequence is TGCAGCCCCGAGCGAGTAAATGAGCAGTTCTTC.